This T cell receptor beta chain was observed in a study of blood T cell repertoires in COVID-19 (dated by TCRdb to 2018 to 2021). Broadly, across the study: The collaborator samples originated in the United States, Italy and Spain and spanned the acute and convalescent phases of COVID-19. The dataset comprised deeply sampled blood TCRbeta repertoires from subjects exposed to, actively infected with, or recovered from COVID-19. The prospective study material was composed of cDNA or gDNA derived from T cells, B-cell-depleted T cells, or PBMCs. Samples came from the ongoing ImmuneRACE study (first 160 participants) plus 1,254 subjects from 6 global collaborators. A de-identified subject ID, COVID-19 status, age in years and sex were almost always included in the sample metadata. Where HLA class I and class II types were available, the types were taken from metadata supplied by the sample provider, not from assay-based typing. The repertoires were made available in a free public database intended to serve as a resource for research on the immune response to SARS-CoV-2.

The immunoSEQ Assay, a bias-controlled multiplex PCR, was used to amplify TCRbeta CDR3 regions from genomic DNA. In the source study's methods: Nucleated cell counts per sample were estimated from amplification of reference gene primers within the assay. To quantify the absolute abundance of each unique TCRbeta CDR3 rearrangement, sequence reads were collapsed and filtered. For each sample, productive Simpson clonality was calculated as the square root of Simpson's diversity index over productive rearrangements. TCRdb provides this immuneACCESS table in a form limited to in-frame rearrangements. Some clones are lacking; in checked studies, under half of them reflect an unresolved V gene, and why the rest are absent is not known. The DNA was the basis for D and trimming; V, J and clone size are from that table. This sample lists hundreds of thousands of clones; about 80% were detected once. The ten largest clonotypes hold around 4.1% of the sample.

On this clone: Its antigen target is currently unknown. Per-base quality was not reported, and no clone a single base away is much larger than it.

Broad study findings and their caveats: The quantity of clinical and demographic metadata differed by source and by participant and was supplied without curation.

The germline V gene (reference sequence) yields LNHDA for CDR1 and SQIVND for CDR2. After removal of 4 bases from V and 4 bases from J, the junction retains 6 bases not matched to a gene. Its CDR3 holds 14 amino acids, cysteine through phenylalanine. Kept here is only the CDR3 DNA, which spans 42 bases and is read in frame from base 1. Participants in the prospective study were enrolled through a virtual design, were aged about 18 to 90 years, and lived in roughly 24 United States geographic areas. In the prospective study, participants were assigned to cohorts based on the clinical history participants reported in a screening survey and a study questionnaire. In the prospective study, whole blood, serum and a nasopharyngeal or oropharyngeal swab were collected from each participant by mobile phlebotomists. Participants in the prospective study had the option to provide additional blood draws and questionnaires over a 2-month period. Before DNA extraction, blood samples from the prospective study were shipped at room temperature or frozen.

The chain links TRBV19 with TRBJ1-1; 7 of the junction bases match TRBD1. This sequence was found in a man in his thirties or forties with acute COVID-19. The specimen sequenced was PBMCs or T cells enriched from blood (not recorded which). CDR3 sequence: CASSRQGGGTEAFF. The DNA is TGTGCCAGTAGTAGACAGGGAGGCGGCACTGAAGCTTTCTTT.